This T cell receptor beta chain was captured by sequencing in a study of T cells after yellow fever vaccination. Overall study findings and caveats: FACS-sorted repertoires could contain abundant clonotypes contaminating from the bulk population. Reappearance after the booster was seen for most primary-vaccination clones, at around 95% CD4 and 75% to 90% CD8.

The CDR3 contains 18 residues. The germline CDR1 and CDR2 sequences are LNHDA and SQIVND (reference sequence). V lost 2 bases, J lost 1 base, and 17 bases lay in between. As regards this clonotype: Its cognate antigen is unknown.

TCR cDNA was made by 5'RACE template switching, adding a universal primer site and UMIs. MiXCR, applied by TCRdb to the 5' RACE reads, yields one record per CDR3 protein. The sample carries around 310,000 distinct CDR3 sequences, around 4% recorded once. This chain uses TRBV19 with TRBJ1-4; no definite D call. The material was PBMCs, obtained on the day of the yellow fever booster vaccination. This receptor was identified in a man between 18 and 29 years old who received the YFV17D yellow fever vaccine. The CDR3 DNA reads TGTGCCAGTAGTATATCGTTACCGTCGCTCGGAACTAATGAAAAACTGTTTTTT. It is translated as CASSISLPSLGTNEKLFF.